Following are 29 T cell receptor beta chains from one sample sequenced in a study of control samples from healthy donors and cancer patients. The assay was immunoSEQ multiplex PCR, and TCRdb's table has in-frame clones only and misses some. This repertoire shows around 130,000 clones, roughly 89% found once; its top ten account for more than 6.5%. Sample: PBMCs. Receptor source: a man aged 45-65 years with head and neck cancer.

The V and J genes are TRBV29-1 and TRBJ1-2, with a weak D call TRBD1 (5 bases). CDR1 and CDR2 from the germline V gene are SQVTM and ANQGSEA. There are 13 residues in the CDR3. The V end lost 0 bases, the J end lost 7 bases, and 12 bases lay between the germline ends. CDR3: CSVEDLPGPGYTF. Written as DNA, the CDR3 is TGCAGCGTTGAAGATCTTCCGGGACCTGGCTACACCTTC.

The V gene is TRBV5-1, the J gene TRBJ2-3; 8 bases fit TRBD2. Germline V gene lookup returns CDR1 SGHRS and CDR2 YFSETQ. The length of the CDR3 is 16 residues. Unmatched junction bases numbered 9, after V lost 3 bases and J lost 3 bases. DNA for the CDR3: TGCGCCAGCAGCTCGGGAGGGGGGGCGGTTACAGATACGCAGTATTTT. This translates into CASSSGGGAVTDTQYF. Using reference TRBV5-1 and TRBJ2-3 for the parts outside the CDR3, the full variable domain is KAGVTQTPRYLIKTRGQQVTLSCSPISGHRSVSWYQQTPGQGLQFLFEYFSETQRNKGNFPGRFSGRQFSNSRSEMNVSTLELGDSALYLCASSSGGGAVTDTQYFGPGTRLTVL.

The J gene is TRBJ1-2, the V gene TRBV18; the match to TRBD1 covers 8 bases. CDR1 is KGHSH and CDR2 is LQKENI in the germline V gene. The CDR3 totals 17 residues. V was clipped by 3 bases and J by 0 bases; unmatched bases: 9. CDR3 in DNA: TGTGCCAGCTCACCCTTGACAGGGGAAGGAACTAACTATGGCTACACCTTC. This codes for CASSPLTGEGTNYGYTF.

Here the CDR3 reads CASSSQTGGDTQYF. The CDR3 coding sequence is TGTGCCAGCAGCTCCCAGACAGGGGGAGATACGCAGTATTTT. This chain joins TRBV7-2 and TRBJ2-3; 9 bases fit TRBD1. The CDR3 loop spans 14 amino acids. Looked up from germline, CDR1 is SGHTA and CDR2 is FQGNSA. V dropped 4 bases and J dropped 5; count of bases not matched to a gene: 4. Complete variable domain (other parts from reference TRBV7-2 and TRBJ2-3): GAGVSQSPSNKVTEKGKDVELRCDPISGHTALYWYRQSLGQGLEFLIYFQGNSAPDKSGLPSDRFSAERTGGSVSTLTIQRTQQEDSAVYLCASSSQTGGDTQYFGPGTRLTVL.

This chain links TRBV7-9 with TRBJ1-4; 8 bases match TRBD1. V shed 5 bases, J shed 5 bases, and the junction held 4 bases outside the gene matches. From germline, CDR1 is SEHNR and CDR2 FQNEAQ (reference sequence). The CDR3 covers 14 residues. In nucleotides, the CDR3 is TGTGCCAGCAGCCTGGGACAGGAAAATGAAAAACTGTTTTTT. Its protein product is CASSLGQENEKLFF.

This clone was detected only a few times. The rearrangement links TRBV10-3 to TRBJ2-3, with D unresolved. V lost 7 bases and J 0 bases, leaving 5 bases between the germline ends. The CDR3 spans 12 residues. The germline V gene has CDR1 ENHRY and CDR2 SYGVKD. The CDR3 DNA reads as TGTGCCATCATGGGGAGCACAGATACGCAGTATTTT. It yields the protein CAIMGSTDTQYF.

This rearrangement joins TRBV21-1 to TRBJ1-5; TRBD1 is the table's D call, not checked against the DNA. TRBV21-1 is assigned pseudogene status. The CDR3 sequence is 19 residues long. The CDR3 region is CASSNGGTDTIYSNQPQHF. In nucleotides, the CDR3 is TGTGCCAGCAGCAATGGGGGGACAGATACCATTTATAGCAATCAGCCCCAGCATTTT.

The J gene is TRBJ1-1, the V gene TRBV28; D gene unclear. CDR1 and CDR2 from the germline V gene are MDHEN and SYDVKM. V was trimmed by 7 bases and J by 6 bases, leaving 21 bases between them. The CDR3 spans 15 residues. The DNA of the CDR3 is TGTGCCAGCACCCCACCCGGGAGGGCGTACGCTGAAGCTTTCTTT. This encodes CASTPPGRAYAEAFF.

The J gene is TRBJ2-7, the V gene TRBV28; D call uncertain. From germline, CDR1 is MDHEN and CDR2 SYDVKM. The CDR3 loop spans 14 amino acids. V dropped 1 base and J dropped 2 bases, with 9 bases sitting between them. DNA for the CDR3: TGTGCCAGCAGTTTATATGCAGGAGCCTACGAGCAGTACTTC. Residues: CASSLYAGAYEQYF.

The chain links TRBV6-5 to TRBJ2-3; D unresolved. The V and J ends lost 6 bases and 6 bases respectively, with 13 bases between them. Germline loops: CDR1 MNHEY, CDR2 SVGAGI. The CDR3 consists of 13 residues. In nucleotides, the CDR3 is TGTGCCAGCAGCAGGAACACGGATGATACGCAGTATTTT. Amino acids: CASSRNTDDTQYF.

The chain carries TRBV6-5 and TRBJ2-1; 7 bases agree with TRBD1. Trimming removed 5 bases from V and 0 bases from J; junction bases left unmatched: 1. This CDR3 is built from 14 residues. Germline CDR1 MNHEY, CDR2 SVGAGI. Here the CDR3 reads CASSPGGSYNEQFF. The CDR3, as DNA: TGTGCCAGCAGTCCAGGGGGCTCCTACAATGAGCAGTTCTTC.

This clone was seen once. The chain uses TRBV7-9 and TRBJ1-1; D is undetermined. V lost 1 base, J lost 2 bases, and 8 bases lay in between. This CDR3 is 14 amino acids long. Germline CDR1 is SEHNR and CDR2 is FQNEAQ (reference sequence). This chain's CDR3 is CASSLGRTNTEAFF. The CDR3 DNA reads as TGTGCCAGCAGCTTAGGGCGTACTAACACTGAAGCTTTCTTT.

This rearrangement joins TRBV6-1 to TRBJ2-1; TRBD2 agrees at 13 bases. Germline values: CDR1 MNHNS, CDR2 SASEGT. The ends lost 2 bases at V and 4 bases at J; junction bases unmatched: 8. CDR3 length equals 18 residues. The CDR3, as DNA: TGTGCCAGCAGTGAAAGACTAGCGGGGGGAAGTCGATACAATGAGCAGTTCTTC. Translated: CASSERLAGGSRYNEQFF.

This chain links TRBV9 with TRBJ2-6; D remains ambiguous. CDR3 length: 13 residues. Germline CDR1 reads SGDLS; CDR2 reads YYNGEE. Trimming took 5 bases from V and 4 from J, leaving 7 bases between them. The chain's CDR3 is CASSGVGANVLTF. In nucleotides, the CDR3 is TGTGCCAGCAGTGGGGTGGGGGCCAACGTCCTGACTTTC.

The V call is TRBV5-1, the J call TRBJ1-2; a possible D gene is TRBD1 (6 bases). CDR1 SGHRS and CDR2 YFSETQ come from the germline V gene. This CDR3 region has 14 residues. With 4 bases removed from V and 4 bases from J, the gap between germline ends came to 14 bases. The DNA for the CDR3 is TGCGCCAGCAGCCGAACCGGAGGGGGCTATGGCTACACCTTC. It translates to CASSRTGGGYGYTF.

In its sample, this clone was seen a few times. The V call is TRBV3-1 (or the pseudogene TRBV3-2), the J call TRBJ2-5, with D perhaps TRBD2 (6 bases). Germline loops: CDR1 LGHDT, CDR2 YNNKEL (reference sequence). Trimming pared 1 base from V and 5 bases from J, leaving 14 bases between. CDR3 length: 15 residues. The CDR3 DNA reads as TGTGCCAGCAGCCAAGCGGGCCACGCGGGGGAGACCCAGTACTTC. This gives the protein CASSQAGHAGETQYF.

This rearrangement joins TRBV7-2 to TRBJ2-3, with TRBD1 matching over 7 bases. The CDR3 totals 13 residues. Germline values: CDR1 SGHTA, CDR2 FQGNSA. With V trimmed by 6 bases and J by 4 bases, 4 bases remained unmatched. DNA for the CDR3: TGTGCCAGCAGTGACAGGGAGCCAGATACGCAGTATTTT. Translated: CASSDREPDTQYF.

This clone was seen a single time. This chain connects TRBV1 to TRBJ1-1. TRBV1 is a known pseudogene. The CDR3 consists of 11 residues. The CDR3 nucleotides read TGCACCACCCCTGCGGGCACTGAAGCTTTCTTT. Translation gives CTTPAGTEAFF.

CDR3 residues: CASSHGPGAPGYTF. CDR3 coding DNA: TGCGCCAGCAGCCACGGCCCGGGCGCACCTGGCTACACCTTC. The J gene is TRBJ1-2, the V gene TRBV4-1; the D is unclear. Germline CDR1 is MGHRA and CDR2 is YSYEKL. V lost 3 bases, J lost 7 bases, and 15 bases lay in between. There are 14 residues in the CDR3.

This rearrangement joins TRBV13 to TRBJ2-7; D is undetermined. CDR3 size: 13 residues. V lost 3 bases to trimming and J lost 0 bases, with 6 bases between them. The germline V gene has CDR1 PRHDT and CDR2 FYEKMQ (reference sequence). The CDR3 nucleotides are TGTGCCAGCAGCTTTTATAGCTCCTACGAGCAGTACTTC. It yields the protein CASSFYSSYEQYF.

The chain couples TRBV6-2 or TRBV6-3 to TRBJ2-7; 7 nucleotides match TRBD1. The germline V gene has CDR1 MNHEY and CDR2 SVGEGT. CDR3 length: 14 amino acids. Unmatched junction bases numbered 7, after V lost 6 bases and J lost 2 bases. The CDR3 DNA reads TGTGCCAGCAGCACAGGGGTGGCTGCCTACGAGCAGTACTTC. Residues: CASSTGVAAYEQYF.

V usage is TRBV5-5 and J usage is TRBJ2-3, with D uncertain. Germline V gene lookup returns CDR1 SGHKS and CDR2 YYEKEE (reference sequence). The CDR3 runs 17 residues. V gave up 0 bases and J gave up 0 bases, with 14 bases separating them. The CDR3 sequence is CASSLVRTDRSTDTQYF. The CDR3 region has the DNA TGTGCCAGCAGCTTGGTTCGAACGGATAGAAGCACAGATACGCAGTATTTT. Together with reference TRBV5-5 and TRBJ2-3, the CDR3 gives the full variable domain: DAGVTQSPTHLIKTRGQQVTLRCSPISGHKSVSWYQQVLGQGPQFIFQYYEKEERGRGNFPDRFSARQFPNYSSELNVNALLLGDSALYLCASSLVRTDRSTDTQYFGPGTRLTVL.

The chain recombines TRBV5-8 with TRBJ2-7; D is undetermined. This CDR3 is 15 amino acids long. With 1 base removed from V and 4 bases from J, the gap between germline ends came to 15 bases. The germline CDR1 and CDR2 sequences are SGHTS and YDEGEE. The CDR3 loop reads CASSLQQAAKYEQYF. The CDR3 coding sequence is TGTGCCAGCAGCTTGCAGCAGGCGGCCAAATACGAGCAGTACTTC.

The chain combines TRBV19 with TRBJ2-1; weak D call: TRBD2 (6 bases). The CDR3 length is 13 residues. Deletions cut 8 bases from V and 6 bases from J, with 14 bases between. Germline V gene lookup returns CDR1 LNHDA and CDR2 SQIVND (reference sequence). The CDR3 here is CASLEGQGNEQFF. In nucleotides, the CDR3 is TGTGCCAGTTTGGAGGGCCAGGGCAATGAGCAGTTCTTC.

The chain couples TRBV6-5 to TRBJ2-3, with D unclear. Trimming left V 9 bases short and J 2 bases short, with 18 bases between. This CDR3 is 15 amino acids long. Germline CDR1 MNHEY, CDR2 SVGAGI. The CDR3 nucleotides are TGTGCCAGAAATACCGTAGACTGCCCCACAGATACGCAGTATTTT. It translates to CARNTVDCPTDTQYF.

This clone appeared once. The J gene is TRBJ2-1, the V gene TRBV11-2, with a tentative D call TRBD1 (6 bases). V was cut by 5 bases and J by 4 bases, with 15 bases left in between. The CDR3 loop spans 15 amino acids. Germline CDR1 SGHAT, CDR2 FQNNGV. CDR3 amino acids: CASSPGHGTYNEQFF. DNA for the CDR3: TGTGCCAGCAGCCCGGGACACGGAACTTACAATGAGCAGTTCTTC.

The V call is TRBV19, the J call TRBJ2-3, with 10 bases matching TRBD1. The CDR3 runs to 15 residues. Germline CDR1 is LNHDA and CDR2 is SQIVND (reference sequence). V was clipped by 6 bases and J by 3 bases; unmatched bases: 6. The CDR3 region is CASSPGQGETDTQYF. The CDR3 coding sequence is TGTGCCAGTAGCCCCGGACAGGGGGAGACAGATACGCAGTATTTT.

The chain recombines TRBV19 with TRBJ2-4; D uncertain. This CDR3 is 13 amino acids long. Germline V gene lookup returns CDR1 LNHDA and CDR2 SQIVND (reference sequence). The germline V and J ends were trimmed by 5 bases and 9 bases, with 14 bases remaining between them. The CDR3: CASSATDVGIQYF. In nucleotides, the CDR3 is TGTGCCAGTAGTGCCACAGACGTCGGCATTCAGTACTTC.

CDR3 nucleotides: TGTGCCAGCTCACTGACCGGGACAGCCTACGAGCAGTACTTC. Translating gives CASSLTGTAYEQYF. J is TRBJ2-7 and V is TRBV18; 7 nucleotides align to TRBD1. Germline-derived CDR1 and CDR2 are KGHSH and LQKENI. The CDR3 runs to 14 residues. The junction had 5 bases not matched to a gene; V was cut back by 4 bases and J by 2 bases.